The source of this T cell receptor (beta chain) is a study of beta chain features in type 1 diabetes. Notes on the study in general: All four CD4+ subsets of Type 1 diabetes patients contained TCRB CDR3s that were moderately but significantly shorter. Junctions at VDJ sites from type 1 diabetes patients had fewer insertions and more deletions. These data did not resolve whether HLA type affects TCRB rearrangement. A greater similarity of naive, central memory and Treg TCRB repertoires was seen among patients than among healthy donors.

The sequenced template was cDNA made from the entire isolated RNA. Each sample of naive, central memory or regulatory T cells had, on average, roughly 3.4 million reads. Sequenced by immunoSEQ multiplex PCR; TCRdb stores in-frame clones only, minus some. The top ten clones hold 0.022% of a sample with roughly 700,000 clones, about an eighth of them seen once. Germline V gene data show CDR1 as SQVTM and CDR2 as ANQGSEA. V shed 4 bases and J shed 2 bases, with 5 bases lying between them. The CDR3 is 11 amino acids. Details on this clone: Antigen unknown.

Sequenced input: naive CD4+ T cells from blood. The clonotype was recovered from a man aged 18 to 30 with type 1 diabetes. The V call is TRBV29-1, the J call TRBJ2-5; D gene ambiguous. CDR3 DNA sequence: TGCAGCGTTGTAGTTCAAGAGACCCAGTACTTC. This gives the protein CSVVVQETQYF.